This T cell receptor (beta chain) comes out of a study of T cell clonality in common variable immunodeficiency. Equal genomic DNA amounts from CVID and control samples were sequenced. The method was immunoSEQ multiplex PCR; TCRdb's version includes in-frame clones alone and lacks a portion of them. This repertoire holds some 45,000 clones, and none appear only once. In its sample, this clone was seen many times. Sequences were obtained from peripheral blood mononuclear cells. The origin of this receptor is a person aged 18 to 75 in good health.

CDR3 amino acids: CAWTRGTYPYEQYF. The covered CDR3 bases are TGTGCCTGGACACGGGGGACTTATCCCTACGAG. The chain combines TRBV30 with TRBJ2-7, with D perhaps TRBD2 (6 bases). Read sequence stops 3 residues before the CDR3 end, and the germline J gene provides the missing end. CDR1 is GTSNPN and CDR2 is SVGIG in the germline V gene (reference sequence). V was shortened by 4 bases and J by 2 bases, with 15 bases between the two germline ends. The CDR3 is 14 amino acids.